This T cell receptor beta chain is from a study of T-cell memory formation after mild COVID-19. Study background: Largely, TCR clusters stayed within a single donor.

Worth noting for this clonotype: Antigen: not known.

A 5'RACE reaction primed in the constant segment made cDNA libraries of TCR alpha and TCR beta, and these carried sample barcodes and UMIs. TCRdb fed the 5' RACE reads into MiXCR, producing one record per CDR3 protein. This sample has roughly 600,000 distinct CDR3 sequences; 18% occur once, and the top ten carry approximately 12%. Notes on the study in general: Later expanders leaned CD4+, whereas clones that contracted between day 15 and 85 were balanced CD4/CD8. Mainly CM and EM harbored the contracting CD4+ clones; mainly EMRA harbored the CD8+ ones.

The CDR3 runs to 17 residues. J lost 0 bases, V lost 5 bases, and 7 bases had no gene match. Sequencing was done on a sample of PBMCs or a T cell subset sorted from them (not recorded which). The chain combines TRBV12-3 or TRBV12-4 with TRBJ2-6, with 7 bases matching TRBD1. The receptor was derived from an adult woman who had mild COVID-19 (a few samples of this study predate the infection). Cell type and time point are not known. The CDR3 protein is CASSAGDSNSGANVLTF. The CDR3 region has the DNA TGTGCCAGCAGTGCTGGGGACAGTAACTCTGGGGCCAACGTCCTGACTTTC.